The 9 T cell receptor beta chains below were found in one sample sequenced in a study of cytomegalovirus exposure and HLA in healthy donors. Only in-frame clones appear in the TCRdb table, and some are missing; sequencing was by immunoSEQ multiplex PCR. This sample has about 130,000 clones, with 85% to 90% found just once. The sample was PBMCs. The source of these receptors is a woman aged 18-35 years in good health and CMV-seronegative.

CDR3 DNA sequence: TGTGCCAGTAGTACCGCCCCCACTAGTACCAATGAGCAGTTCTTC. It yields the protein CASSTAPTSTNEQFF. The chain uses TRBV19 and TRBJ2-1, with D perhaps matching TRBD2 (5 bases). The CDR3 totals 15 residues. Trimming cost V 4 bases and J 6 bases, with 16 bases left between them. CDR1 is LNHDA, CDR2 SQIVND, per germline (reference sequence).

The rearrangement links TRBV5-1 to TRBJ2-5, with D maybe TRBD2 (6 bases). CDR1 and CDR2 from the germline V gene are SGHRS and YFSETQ. Trimming left V 1 base short and J 2 bases short, with 12 bases between. The CDR3 contains 15 residues. The CDR3 loop reads CASSLFSSEQETQYF. CDR3 coding DNA: TGCGCCAGCAGCTTGTTCTCTAGCGAACAAGAGACCCAGTACTTC. Looking up the rest from reference TRBV5-1 and TRBJ2-5 gives the full variable domain: KAGVTQTPRYLIKTRGQQVTLSCSPISGHRSVSWYQQTPGQGLQFLFEYFSETQRNKGNFPGRFSGRQFSNSRSEMNVSTLELGDSALYLCASSLFSSEQETQYFGPGTRLLVL.

The chain recombines TRBV28 with TRBJ2-7; TRBD1 matches at 8 bases. Germline V gives CDR1 MDHEN, CDR2 SYDVKM. Unmatched junction bases numbered 19, after V lost 4 bases and J lost 11 bases. This CDR3 spans 16 amino acids. CDR3 region: CASSSSSAAGGVPKYV. The CDR3 DNA is TGTGCCAGCAGTTCGAGTAGTGCGGCAGGGGGCGTCCCGAAGTACGTC.

J is TRBJ2-2 and V is TRBV2; D unresolved. The CDR3 totals 13 residues. Germline lookup yields CDR1 SNHLY and CDR2 FYNNEI. V was shortened by 4 bases and J by 3 bases, with 6 bases between the two germline ends. The CDR3 DNA follows: TGTGCCAGCAGTGCCTTTTACACCGGGGAGCTGTTTTTT. It is translated as CASSAFYTGELFF.

V and J are TRBV28 and TRBJ1-2, with D uncertain. Deletions cut 3 bases from V and 4 bases from J, with 12 bases between. The CDR3 length is 14 residues. The germline V gene encodes CDR1 MDHEN and CDR2 SYDVKM. The CDR3 region has the DNA TGTGCCAGCAGTTTCGCCAGGCCTCCCTATGGCTACACCTTC. It codes for CASSFARPPYGYTF.

CDR3: CASSLITGANTEAFF. CDR3 nucleotides: TGCGCCAGCAGCTTGATTACGGGAGCGAACACTGAAGCTTTCTTT. The genes are TRBV5-1 and TRBJ1-1; the D is unclear. Germline V CDR1 and CDR2: SGHRS, YFSETQ. This CDR3 is built from 15 residues. V dropped 1 base and J dropped 1 base, with 11 bases sitting between them. The whole variable domain, filled in from reference TRBV5-1 and TRBJ1-1, reads KAGVTQTPRYLIKTRGQQVTLSCSPISGHRSVSWYQQTPGQGLQFLFEYFSETQRNKGNFPGRFSGRQFSNSRSEMNVSTLELGDSALYLCASSLITGANTEAFFGQGTRLTVV.

The chain joins TRBV13 to TRBJ2-2; 8 nucleotides match TRBD2. The CDR3 sequence is 15 residues long. J gave up 1 base and V 6 bases, and 4 bases lay outside the gene matches. Germline V CDR1 and CDR2: PRHDT, FYEKMQ (reference sequence). The CDR3 reads CASSGGLGNTGELFF. The DNA for the CDR3 is TGTGCCAGCAGTGGGGGACTAGGGAACACCGGGGAGCTGTTTTTT.

The gene calls are TRBV5-1 and TRBJ2-7; 11 nucleotides line up with TRBD1. V shed 3 bases, J shed 4 bases, and the junction held 9 bases outside the gene matches. Germline V CDR1 and CDR2: SGHRS, YFSETQ. This CDR3 comprises 16 residues. CDR3 nucleotide sequence: TGCGCCAGCAGCTCGGGACAGGGGGGAATTTTTTACGAGCAGTACTTC. It codes for CASSSGQGGIFYEQYF.

The genes are TRBV5-5 and TRBJ2-3; the match to TRBD2 covers 8 bases. V lost 0 bases to trimming and J lost 3 bases; unmatched junction nucleotides: 6. The CDR3 consists of 16 residues. Germline lookup yields CDR1 SGHKS and CDR2 YYEKEE (reference sequence). CDR3 region: CASSLARGGQTDTQYF. The CDR3 coding sequence is TGTGCCAGCAGCTTGGCCCGCGGGGGGCAAACAGATACGCAGTATTTT.